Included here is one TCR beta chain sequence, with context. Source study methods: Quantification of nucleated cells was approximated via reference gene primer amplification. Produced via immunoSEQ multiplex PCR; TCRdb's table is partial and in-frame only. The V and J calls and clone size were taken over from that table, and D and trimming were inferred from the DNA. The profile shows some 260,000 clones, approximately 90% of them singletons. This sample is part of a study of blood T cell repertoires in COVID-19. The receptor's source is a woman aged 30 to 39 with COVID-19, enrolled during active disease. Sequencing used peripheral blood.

In nucleotides, the CDR3 is TGCAGCGTTCTAACAGGGGGTGCAATTCACTTT. Protein product: CSVLTGGAIHF. This chain connects TRBV29-1 to TRBJ1-6; 8 bases agree with TRBD1. The trim removed 5 bases at V and 19 bases at J, leaving 10 bases unmatched. Germline-derived CDR1 and CDR2 are SQVTM and ANQGSEA. The CDR3 spans 11 residues. Looking up the rest from reference TRBV29-1 and TRBJ1-6 gives the full variable domain: SAVISQKPSRDICQRGTSLTIQCQVDSQVTMMFWYRQQPGQSLTLIATANQGSEATYESGFVIDKFPISRPNLTFSTLTVSNMSPEDSSIYLCSVLTGGAIHFGNGTRLTVT.